Listed here are 14 T cell receptor beta chains from one sample, sequenced in a study of siplizumab effects on memory and regulatory T cells. Using immunoSEQ multiplex PCR, the repertoire was profiled, and TCRdb retains in-frame clones only, with some absent. The profile shows about 82,000 clones, approximately 90% of them singletons. Sequenced: Tregs sorted from blood. The receptors here all came from a human donor in good health.

V gene TRBV19 combines with J gene TRBJ1-2; 10 bases map to TRBD1. Losses at the gene ends were 8 bases for V and 6 bases for J; bases not matched to a gene: 12. This CDR3 has 15 residues. CDR1 is LNHDA, CDR2 SQIVND, per germline (reference sequence). As DNA, the CDR3 is TGTGCCAGTGGTGTGACAGGGGGCGCTTTCCATGGCTACACCTTC. Its translation: CASGVTGGAFHGYTF.

The V call is TRBV5-6, the J call TRBJ2-2; tentatively, D is TRBD1 or TRBD2 (5 bases each). Germline CDR1 SGHDT, CDR2 YYEEEE. V dropped 4 bases and J dropped 1 base, with 14 bases sitting between them. The CDR3 sequence is 16 residues long. The CDR3: CASSLLGTVNTGELFF. CDR3 bases: TGTGCCAGCAGCCTGCTGGGGACGGTGAACACCGGGGAGCTGTTTTTT.

The chain carries TRBV11-3 and TRBJ1-1; 8 nucleotides agree with TRBD1. CDR3 length equals 14 residues. The germline V gene encodes CDR1 SGHNT and CDR2 YENEEA. With 2 bases clipped from V and 1 base from J, the junction kept 0 bases outside the gene matches. The CDR3 DNA reads TGTGCCAGCAGCTTACAGGGGGCGAACACTGAAGCTTTCTTT. Translating gives CASSLQGANTEAFF.

J is TRBJ2-3 and V is TRBV11-2; 8 nucleotides agree with TRBD2. Germline values: CDR1 SGHAT, CDR2 FQNNGV. The CDR3 is made up of 16 amino acids. V was clipped by 0 bases and J by 4 bases; unmatched bases: 6. The CDR3 reads CASSLEGSGRADTQYF. The DNA for the CDR3 is TGTGCCAGCAGCTTAGAAGGGAGCGGGAGAGCAGATACGCAGTATTTT.

V is TRBV18 and J is TRBJ1-1; D gene unclear. The CDR3 has 14 amino acids. V was pared by 8 bases and J by 5 bases, with 18 bases between. Germline loops: CDR1 KGHSH, CDR2 LQKENI. CDR3 sequence: CASLKSMGRTEAFF. Written as DNA, the CDR3 is TGTGCCAGCCTAAAGTCTATGGGAAGAACTGAAGCTTTCTTT.

This clone was seen a single time. The chain is built from TRBV7-2 and TRBJ2-2; D could derive from TRBD1 or TRBD2 (6 bases each). Trimming pared 1 base from V and 6 bases from J, leaving 18 bases between. The germline CDR1 and CDR2 sequences are SGHTA and FQGNSA. The CDR3 length is 17 residues. The CDR3 here is CASSLVAGINRAGELFF. CDR3 DNA sequence: TGTGCCAGCAGCTTAGTGGCGGGGATAAACAGGGCCGGGGAGCTGTTTTTT.

This chain uses TRBV19 with TRBJ2-7, with D possibly TRBD1 on 6 matching bases. Germline values: CDR1 LNHDA, CDR2 SQIVND (reference sequence). CDR3 size: 15 residues. V was trimmed by 3 bases and J by 2 bases, leaving 14 bases between them. As DNA, the CDR3 is TGTGCCAGTAGTATTATTGTTACAGGGCCCTACGAGCAGTACTTC. Its protein product is CASSIIVTGPYEQYF.

A single count supports this clone. CDR3 loop: CASSSGSNPDIQYF. CDR3 DNA sequence: TGTGCCAGCAGCTCCGGGAGTAACCCGGACATTCAGTACTTC. The V call is TRBV5-6, the J call TRBJ2-4, with D maybe TRBD2 (6 bases). The CDR3 sequence is 14 residues long. Per the germline V gene, CDR1 is SGHDT and CDR2 is YYEEEE. With 3 bases removed from V and 8 bases from J, the gap between germline ends came to 15 bases. Drawing the rest from reference TRBV5-6 and TRBJ2-4, the complete variable domain is DAGVTQSPTHLIKTRGQQVTLRCSPKSGHDTVSWYQQALGQGPQFIFQYYEEEERQRGNFPDRFSGHQFPNYSSELNVNALLLGDSALYLCASSSGSNPDIQYFGAGTRLSVL.

V usage is TRBV10-3 and J usage is TRBJ2-7; the D gene is possibly TRBD1 (5 bases). CDR3 length: 13 residues. The V gene's germline CDR1 is ENHRY and CDR2 SYGVKD. The ends were cut back, 4 bases at V and 3 bases at J, with 10 bases in the middle. This chain's CDR3 is CAISGTSDYEQYF. CDR3 bases: TGTGCCATCAGTGGGACATCCGACTACGAGCAGTACTTC.

The rearrangement joins TRBV2 to TRBJ1-5; the D gene is possibly TRBD1 (6 bases). Trimming took off 2 bases at V and 5 bases at J, with 10 bases between the two ends. Germline loops: CDR1 SNHLY, CDR2 FYNNEI. This CDR3 contains 14 residues. This chain's CDR3 is CASSELTGDQPQHF. The CDR3 DNA reads TGTGCCAGCAGTGAACTGACAGGTGATCAGCCCCAGCATTTT.

This clone has just one count. The gene calls are TRBV5-4 and TRBJ2-5; 7 bases fit TRBD1. The CDR3 consists of 13 residues. Germline values: CDR1 SGHNT, CDR2 YYREEE (reference sequence). Trimming at V came to 4 bases and at J to 5 bases, leaving 5 bases not matched to a gene. The CDR3, as DNA: TGTGCCAGCAGCCTTACAGGGGACGAGACCCAGTACTTC. Its protein is CASSLTGDETQYF.

The chain uses TRBV7-9 and TRBJ2-3; 12 bases line up with TRBD2. This CDR3 is 15 amino acids long. Germline V gene sequence: CDR1 SEHNR, CDR2 FQNEAQ (reference sequence). Trimming removed 5 bases from V and 3 bases from J; junction bases left unmatched: 3. The DNA for the CDR3 is TGTGCCAGCAGCCAAGGACTAGCGGGGACAGATACGCAGTATTTT. This gives the protein CASSQGLAGTDTQYF.

J is TRBJ1-2 and V is TRBV15; the D is unclear. The germline V gene encodes CDR1 LNHNV and CDR2 YYDKDF (reference sequence). CDR3 length equals 15 residues. Trimming cost V 1 base and J 3 bases, with 12 bases left between them. The CDR3 bases are TGTGCCACCAGCAGAGGGGGAGCGACGGACTATGGCTACACCTTC. As protein: CATSRGGATDYGYTF.

V gene TRBV19 combines with J gene TRBJ1-4; the match to TRBD1 covers 7 bases. Germline assignment: CDR1 LNHDA and CDR2 SQIVND (reference sequence). The CDR3 is 14 residues long. V lost 3 bases and J lost 7; bases outside the gene matches: 5. The CDR3 protein is CASSMRTGAEKLFF. Written as DNA, the CDR3 is TGTGCCAGTAGTATGAGGACAGGTGCTGAAAAACTGTTTTTT.